This T cell receptor beta chain originates from a study of T cell clones after liver transplantation. Study overall: Liver transplant recipients had immunosuppression withdrawal attempted within 2 years. TCRbeta sequencing after a pre-transplant mixed lymphocyte reaction identified graft-donor-reactive clones, later tracked in post-transplant blood. Timepoints were pre-transplant, pre-withdrawal, and after withdrawal was completed or failed.

Trimming stripped 5 bases from V and 2 bases from J, with 11 bases between. Per germline, CDR1 SGHNT and CDR2 YYREEE (reference sequence). The CDR3 extends over 14 amino acids. As for this clone: In the same sample, other DNA sequences code for this CDR3.

The method was immunoSEQ multiplex PCR; TCRdb's version includes in-frame clones alone and lacks a portion of them. Seen here are under 150,000 clones, 75% to 95% observed once, and the top ten hold roughly 0.83%. The starting material was CD4+ T cells from blood, obtained 12 months after liver transplant. This chain links TRBV5-4 with TRBJ1-3; maybe TRBD1 (5 bases). This sequence originates from a human patient who received a liver transplant. Some T cells may possibly be graft donor cells. The CDR3 spells CASSPGRAGNTIYF. The DNA of the CDR3 is TGTGCCAGCAGTCCCGGCAGGGCTGGAAACACCATATATTTT.